The clone carrying this T cell receptor (beta chain) turned up a few times. As originally analysed: The assay estimated nucleated cells by amplifying reference gene primers. Libraries were prepared by immunoSEQ multiplex PCR; TCRdb keeps only in-frame clonotypes and omits some of them. V and J calls and clone size are those listed in that table; D and trimming were worked out from the DNA. The table records about 140,000 clones, roughly 84% of them present only once. This sample is drawn from a study of blood T cell repertoires in COVID-19. In the study overall: Acute and convalescent COVID-19 specimens originated in the United States, Italy and Spain. PBMCs, B-cell-depleted T cells, or T cells provided the cDNA or gDNA that made up the material.

CDR1 is MNHNS, CDR2 SASEGT, per germline. Trimming removed 3 bases from V and 2 bases from J, with 16 bases in between. The CDR3 runs 16 residues. Sequencing was performed on PBMCs or T cells enriched from blood (not recorded which). V usage is TRBV6-1 and J usage is TRBJ1-1; tentatively, D is TRBD1 (5 bases). The clonotype originates from a man aged 35 to 55 with acute COVID-19. CDR3 nucleotides: TGTGCCAGCAGTGACCCCACCGGACAAGCCAACACTGAAGCTTTCTTT. Its protein is CASSDPTGQANTEAFF.